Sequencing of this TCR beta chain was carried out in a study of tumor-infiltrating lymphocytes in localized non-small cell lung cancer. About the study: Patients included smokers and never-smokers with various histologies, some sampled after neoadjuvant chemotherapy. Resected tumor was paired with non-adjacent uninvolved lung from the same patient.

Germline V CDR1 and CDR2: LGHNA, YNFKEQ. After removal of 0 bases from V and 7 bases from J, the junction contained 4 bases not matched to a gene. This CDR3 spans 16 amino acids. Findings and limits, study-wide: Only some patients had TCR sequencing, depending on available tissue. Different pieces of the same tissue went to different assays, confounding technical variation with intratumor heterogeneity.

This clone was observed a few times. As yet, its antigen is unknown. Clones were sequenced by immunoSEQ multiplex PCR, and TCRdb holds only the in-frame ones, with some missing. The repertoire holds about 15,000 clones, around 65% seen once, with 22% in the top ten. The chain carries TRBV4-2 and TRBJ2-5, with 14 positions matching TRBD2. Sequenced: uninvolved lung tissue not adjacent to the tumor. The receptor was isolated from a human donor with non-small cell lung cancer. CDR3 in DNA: TGTGCCAGCAGCCAAGATCGGGGGACTAGCGGGGGGACCCAGTACTTC. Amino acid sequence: CASSQDRGTSGGTQYF.